This T cell receptor beta chain appears in the sequencing data of a study of cytomegalovirus exposure and HLA in healthy donors. Notes on this clone: The antigen is not known.

Notes on the study in general: Sequencing likely generated an artifact that appeared as a cluster of highly shared sequence variants.

V dropped 6 bases and J dropped 0 bases, with 10 bases sitting between them. CDR3 length: 14 amino acids. Per germline, CDR1 LNHDA and CDR2 SQIVND (reference sequence). The PCR was carried out with 60 Vbeta primers and 13 Jbeta primers. Method: immunoSEQ multiplex PCR; TCRdb's copy keeps in-frame clones and lacks some. The sample records around 180,000 clones, 81% being singletons. Material: PBMCs. This sequence was found in a man aged 18 to 30 in good health and CMV-seronegative. The chain carries TRBV19 and TRBJ2-3, with D perhaps TRBD2 (5 bases). CDR3 sequence (DNA): TGTGCCAGTAGGGAAGCGGCAAGCACAGATACGCAGTATTTT. Translated: CASREAASTDTQYF.